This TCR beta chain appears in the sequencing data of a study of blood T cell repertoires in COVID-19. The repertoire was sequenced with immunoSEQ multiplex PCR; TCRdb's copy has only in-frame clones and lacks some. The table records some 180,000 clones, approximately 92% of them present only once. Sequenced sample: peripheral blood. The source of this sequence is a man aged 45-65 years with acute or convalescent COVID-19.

The CDR3, as DNA: TGTGCCTGGAGTGTCGAACAGGGGGCTTTTCAGCCCCAGCATTTT. Protein: CAWSVEQGAFQPQHF. V usage is TRBV30 and J usage is TRBJ1-5; TRBD1 agrees at 9 bases. With 0 bases clipped from V and 6 bases from J, the junction kept 6 bases outside the gene matches. Germline CDR1 is GTSNPN and CDR2 is SVGIG (reference sequence). The CDR3 contains 15 residues.